Below, 16 T cell receptor beta chains from the same sample are listed, as sequenced in a study of blood T cell repertoires in COVID-19. Assay used: immunoSEQ multiplex PCR; TCRdb lists only in-frame clones, some missing. Among approximately 160,000 clones listed, approximately 83% were seen once. Sequenced: peripheral blood. These receptors all stem from a woman older than 75 with active or convalescent COVID-19.

This clone appeared many times. The chain has TRBV6-5 and TRBJ2-5; a possible D gene is TRBD2 (7 bases). The CDR3 has 15 residues. Trimming cost V 4 bases and J 5 bases, with 17 bases left between them. The V gene's germline CDR1 is MNHEY and CDR2 SVGAGI. CDR3 DNA sequence: TGTGCCAGCAGTTCGATCCGCGGGGGCGAGGAGACCCAGTACTTC. Translating it yields CASSSIRGGEETQYF.

V usage is TRBV6-6 and J usage is TRBJ1-1, with 7 positions matching TRBD1. V shed 5 bases, J shed 3 bases, and the junction held 18 bases outside the gene matches. Germline V gene lookup returns CDR1 MNHNY and CDR2 SVGAGI (reference sequence). This CDR3 is built from 18 residues. For the CDR3, the DNA is TGTGCCAGCAGTCACCCGTATGCACAGGGGACGTCTGACACTGAAGCTTTCTTT. Its translation: CASSHPYAQGTSDTEAFF.

This sequence joins TRBV11-2 and TRBJ2-1; 9 bases line up with TRBD2. Trimming removed 2 bases from V and 1 base from J; junction bases left unmatched: 3. Germline V lookup: CDR1 SGHAT, CDR2 FQNNGV. This CDR3 comprises 16 residues. The CDR3 DNA reads as TGTGCCAGCAGCTTATTGGCGGGGGGGTCCTACAATGAGCAGTTCTTC. Translating it yields CASSLLAGGSYNEQFF. Together with reference TRBV11-2 and TRBJ2-1, the CDR3 gives the full variable domain: EAGVAQSPRYKIIEKRQSVAFWCNPISGHATLYWYQQILGQGPKLLIQFQNNGVVDDSQLPKDRFSAERLKGVDSTLKIQPAKLEDSAVYLCASSLLAGGSYNEQFFGPGTRLTVL.

The CDR3 DNA reads as TGTGCCAGCAGTTACTCGAAGAGGTCCACTGAAGCTTTCTTT. Translation: CASSYSKRSTEAFF. V and J are TRBV6-2 or TRBV6-3 and TRBJ1-1, with D unresolved. The CDR3 is 14 amino acids. Deletions cut 0 bases from V and 4 bases from J, with 9 bases between. Per germline, CDR1 MNHEY and CDR2 SVGEGT.

The rearrangement links TRBV19 to TRBJ1-2; D is possibly TRBD1 (5 bases). Germline V gene sequence: CDR1 LNHDA, CDR2 SQIVND (reference sequence). The CDR3 is 15 amino acids. With 2 bases removed from V and 1 base from J, the gap between germline ends came to 11 bases. The CDR3 sequence: CASSIKGAVNYGYTF. DNA for the CDR3: TGTGCCAGTAGTATAAAAGGGGCCGTTAACTATGGCTACACCTTC.

This clone was picked up one time. The chain employs TRBV6-5 and TRBJ2-5; 10 nucleotides match TRBD1. V gave up 10 bases and J gave up 5 bases; unmatched junction bases: 10. The CDR3 consists of 14 residues. Germline lookup yields CDR1 MNHEY and CDR2 SVGAGI. The CDR3 region is CATEPGQGTETQYF. The CDR3, as DNA: TGTGCCACCGAACCGGGACAGGGGACGGAGACCCAGTACTTC.

The chain employs TRBV7-9 and TRBJ1-4; 11 nucleotides align to TRBD1. V shed 5 bases and J 8 bases; nucleotides not matched to a gene: 10. The CDR3 extends over 16 amino acids. Germline V gives CDR1 SEHNR, CDR2 FQNEAQ (reference sequence). CDR3 sequence: CASSAWTGGETEKLFF. DNA of the CDR3: TGTGCCAGCAGCGCCTGGACAGGGGGCGAGACAGAAAAACTGTTTTTT.

J is TRBJ1-4 and V is TRBV5-1; TRBD1 matches 7 bases. Germline V gene lookup returns CDR1 SGHRS and CDR2 YFSETQ. Unmatched junction bases numbered 4, after V lost 5 bases and J lost 3 bases. The CDR3 extends over 14 amino acids. This CDR3 reads CASRETGANEKLFF. In DNA, the CDR3 is TGCGCCAGCAGGGAAACAGGGGCTAATGAAAAACTGTTTTTT.

The chain couples TRBV6-2 or TRBV6-3 to TRBJ2-5, with a tentative D call TRBD2 (5 bases). This CDR3 region has 12 residues. With 7 bases removed from V and 4 bases from J, the gap between germline ends came to 10 bases. Germline CDR1 is MNHEY and CDR2 is SVGEGT. The DNA for the CDR3 is TGTGCCAGCAACCCACGGGGAGAGACCCAGTACTTC. Its protein is CASNPRGETQYF.

This clone was seen a single time. V gene TRBV10-3 combines with J gene TRBJ2-2; 8 nucleotides line up with TRBD2. V was pared by 3 bases and J by 4 bases, with 1 base of the junction left unmatched. CDR3 length: 14 residues. Looked up from germline, CDR1 is ENHRY and CDR2 is SYGVKD. CDR3 protein: CAISDLAGTGELFF. The CDR3 DNA is TGTGCCATCAGTGATCTAGCGGGCACCGGGGAGCTGTTTTTT.

The chain recombines TRBV10-3 with TRBJ2-7; 8 bases are a match to TRBD2. After removal of 10 bases from V and 10 bases from J, the junction contained 9 bases not matched to a gene. Germline loops: CDR1 ENHRY, CDR2 SYGVKD. This CDR3 contains 11 residues. CDR3 sequence reads: CATTGGVEQYF. The CDR3, as DNA: TGTGCCACCACCGGGGGGGTCGAACAGTACTTC.

The V and J genes are TRBV27 and TRBJ1-2, with D maybe TRBD1 (5 bases). The V end was cut by 4 bases, the J end by 8 bases, with 11 bases between. Germline CDR1 MNHEY, CDR2 SMNVEV (reference sequence). The CDR3 extends over 12 amino acids. CDR3 DNA sequence: TGTGCCAGCAGTTCGATCGGGGGAGGCTACACCTTC. It specifies CASSSIGGGYTF.

The chain has TRBV6-2 or TRBV6-3 and TRBJ1-5, with TRBD1 matching over 8 bases. Germline CDR1 MNHEY, CDR2 SVGEGT. The CDR3 length is 17 residues. The ends lost 5 bases at V and 2 bases at J; junction bases unmatched: 11. CDR3 sequence (DNA): TGTGCCAGCAGTGGGGATACCGGGACAGGTGGCAATCAGCCCCAGCATTTT. The encoded protein is CASSGDTGTGGNQPQHF.

This rearrangement joins TRBV2 to TRBJ2-5, with D hard to call. Germline values: CDR1 SNHLY, CDR2 FYNNEI. This CDR3 contains 15 residues. V gave up 8 bases and J gave up 4 bases, with 20 bases separating them. The chain's CDR3 is CASRFTVVVRETQYF. The DNA of the CDR3 is TGTGCCAGCCGGTTTACAGTAGTAGTAAGAGAGACCCAGTACTTC.

This chain uses TRBV29-1 with TRBJ1-5, with 9 bases lining up with TRBD1. The trim removed 4 bases at V and 3 bases at J, leaving 1 base unmatched. Germline CDR1 is SQVTM and CDR2 is ANQGSEA. The CDR3 runs 13 residues. The CDR3 bases are TGCAGCGTTGGGGACAGGGTCAATCAGCCCCAGCATTTT. Translation gives CSVGDRVNQPQHF.

The chain couples TRBV7-2 to TRBJ2-3; no reliable D call. V was trimmed by 1 base and J by 4 bases, leaving 9 bases between them. The V gene's germline CDR1 is SGHTA and CDR2 FQGNSA. The CDR3 totals 14 residues. CDR3 protein: CASSLGQAADTQYF. The DNA of the CDR3 is TGTGCCAGCAGCTTAGGACAAGCCGCAGATACGCAGTATTTT.